This record concerns one T cell receptor beta chain sequence. The CDR3 is 14 residues long. V was clipped by 4 bases and J by 5 bases; unmatched bases: 6. The V gene's germline CDR1 is ENHRY and CDR2 SYGVKD. The sample originates from a study of control samples from healthy donors and cancer patients. The protocol was immunoSEQ multiplex PCR, while the TCRdb copy is restricted to in-frame clones and leaves out a portion. The sample has 160,000 or so clones; roughly 95% are singletons. This sequence was found in a woman aged 25 to 39 in good health. The rearrangement uses TRBV10-3 and TRBJ2-5; 8 bases are shared with TRBD1. The specimen sequenced was blood. CDR3 protein: CAISAGQGWETQYF. CDR3 nucleotide sequence: TGTGCCATCAGTGCCGGACAGGGCTGGGAGACCCAGTACTTC.